A single sample is the source of the 32 T cell receptor beta chains below, sequenced in a study of blood T cell repertoires in COVID-19 (TCRdb year 2020). Libraries came from the immunoSEQ multiplex PCR assay. TCRdb stores this immuneACCESS table with in-frame sequences only. Part of the clones is absent; in the studies checked, under half of the shortfall reflects unresolved V genes, and no reason is known for the rest. This sample comprises under 85,000 clones, more than 75% of them detected only once. The ten biggest clones cover 15% to 20% of the sample. The sequenced material came from peripheral blood. The receptors were sampled from a man in his forties or fifties with COVID-19, enrolled during active disease.

This clone appeared a few times. The chain links TRBV5-1 to TRBJ2-1, with D maybe TRBD1 (5 bases). The CDR3 runs to 20 residues. CDR1 and CDR2 from the germline V gene are SGHRS and YFSETQ. Trimming took off 6 bases at V and 5 bases at J, with 33 bases between the two ends. For the CDR3, the DNA is TGCGCCAGCACTTTATTACCACCACTCAGGACATTACGAGTAAACAATGAGCAGTTCTTC. This encodes CASTLLPPLRTLRVNNEQFF.

This clone was detected once. The chain has TRBV2 and TRBJ2-1; 9 bases map to TRBD2. There are 13 residues in the CDR3. V gave up 9 bases and J gave up 4 bases; unmatched junction bases: 4. Germline V CDR1 and CDR2: SNHLY, FYNNEI. This chain's CDR3 is CARERGAYNEQFF. The CDR3 DNA reads TGTGCCAGGGAGCGGGGGGCTTACAATGAGCAGTTCTTC.

The J gene is TRBJ2-7, the V gene TRBV4-1; 12 bases align to TRBD1. After removal of 6 bases from V and 5 bases from J, the junction contained 11 bases not matched to a gene. The CDR3 runs 16 residues. Germline CDR1 is MGHRA and CDR2 is YSYEKL. This CDR3 reads CASSHGRGQGAHEQYF. The CDR3 DNA reads TGCGCCAGCAGTCACGGTAGGGGACAGGGGGCCCACGAGCAGTACTTC.

This chain connects TRBV4-1 to TRBJ2-2; 14 bases map to TRBD2. CDR1 is MGHRA and CDR2 is YSYEKL in the germline V gene. This CDR3 has 18 residues. The V segment lost 4 bases and the J segment 5 bases; nucleotides outside the gene matches: 9. The CDR3 sequence: CASSPSRLAGGYTGELFF. The CDR3 DNA follows: TGCGCCAGCAGCCCATCTCGACTAGCGGGGGGGTATACCGGGGAGCTGTTTTTT.

The V gene is TRBV27, the J gene TRBJ1-6, with a weak D call TRBD1 (6 bases). This CDR3 has 17 amino acids. Per the germline V gene, CDR1 is MNHEY and CDR2 is SMNVEV (reference sequence). Trimming took 5 bases from V and 4 from J, leaving 18 bases between them. The CDR3 bases are TGTGCCAGCAGTCCCGATGGGGGGGGCAGGTATAATTCACCCCTCCACTTT. Translating it yields CASSPDGGGRYNSPLHF.

The CDR3 DNA follows: TGTGCCAGCAGTTACGACTCGAACTGGGATGGCTACACCTTC. It yields the protein CASSYDSNWDGYTF. The chain combines TRBV6-6 with TRBJ1-2; D is unresolved. The CDR3 covers 14 residues. Germline values: CDR1 MNHNY, CDR2 SVGAGI (reference sequence). Trimming left V 2 bases short and J 6 bases short, with 13 bases between.

This clone was found once. The chain is built from TRBV18 and TRBJ2-5; tentatively, D is TRBD1 (5 bases). This CDR3 contains 14 residues. Trimming stripped 1 base from V and 5 bases from J, with 11 bases between. CDR1 is KGHSH, CDR2 LQKENI, per germline. CDR3 in amino acids: CASSPQGLGETQYF. For the CDR3, the DNA is TGTGCCAGCTCACCACAGGGGCTGGGGGAGACCCAGTACTTC.

The chain carries TRBV6-4 and TRBJ1-1, with D tentatively TRBD1 (6 bases). The ends were cut back, 5 bases at V and 0 bases at J, with 7 bases in the middle. CDR1 MRHNA and CDR2 SNTAGT come from the germline V gene. The length of the CDR3 is 13 residues. The CDR3 DNA is TGTGCCAGCAGTCCAGGGGTGAACACTGAAGCTTTCTTT. Its protein is CASSPGVNTEAFF.

Remarks on this clone: A much larger clone is a single base away; this may be a read error. Other DNA sequences in this specimen translate into the identical CDR3. The chain uses TRBV4-1 and TRBJ2-2, with D tentatively TRBD2 (7 bases). The CDR3 is 17 residues long. CDR1 and CDR2 from the germline V gene are MGHRA and YSYEKL. The germline V and J ends were trimmed by 0 bases and 0 bases, with 11 bases remaining between them. CDR3 bases: TGCGCCAGCAGCCAAGATACGGGGGGCGCGAACACCGGGGAGCTGTTTTTT. Translation gives CASSQDTGGANTGELFF.

J is TRBJ1-1 and V is TRBV5-1; weak D call: TRBD1 (5 bases). Germline assignment: CDR1 SGHRS and CDR2 YFSETQ. The CDR3 is 13 amino acids. Trimming pared 4 bases from V and 1 base from J, leaving 8 bases between. The CDR3 is CASSPQGNTEAFF. CDR3 bases: TGCGCCAGCAGCCCTCAGGGGAACACTGAAGCTTTCTTT.

The chain couples TRBV7-9 to TRBJ1-1; D is unclear. V lost 7 bases and J lost 0, with 6 bases in between. This CDR3 contains 12 residues. Germline V lookup: CDR1 SEHNR, CDR2 FQNEAQ (reference sequence). The CDR3 DNA is TGTGCCAGCACCGTAATGAACACTGAAGCTTTCTTT. It specifies CASTVMNTEAFF.

The chain links TRBV10-1 to TRBJ1-2; 9 bases agree with TRBD1. With V trimmed by 6 bases and J by 7 bases, 6 bases remained unmatched. The CDR3 is made up of 13 amino acids. Germline V lookup: CDR1 WNHNN, CDR2 SYGVQD (reference sequence). CDR3 protein: CASSSGTGTGYTF. CDR3 in DNA: TGCGCCAGCAGCTCCGGGACAGGGACTGGCTACACCTTC.

This chain joins TRBV28 and TRBJ2-2, with 9 bases matching TRBD1. Germline V gene data show CDR1 as MDHEN and CDR2 as SYDVKM. The CDR3 has 14 amino acids. V shed 5 bases and J 3 bases; nucleotides not matched to a gene: 1. The CDR3 region is CASSGQGYTGELFF. CDR3 nucleotide sequence: TGTGCCAGCAGTGGACAGGGGTACACCGGGGAGCTGTTTTTT.

V and J are TRBV21-1 and TRBJ2-2; the D segment call TRBD1 is taken from the table without a DNA check. TRBV21-1 is a pseudogene segment. The length of the CDR3 is 16 residues. The CDR3 bases are TGTGCCAGCAGCAAAGGAGCAGGGGCTGACACCGGGGAGCTGTTTTTT. This translates into CASSKGAGADTGELFF.

This sequence joins TRBV28 and TRBJ2-7; 8 bases map to TRBD1. Per germline, CDR1 MDHEN and CDR2 SYDVKM. This CDR3 is built from 14 residues. With 2 bases clipped from V and 2 bases from J, the junction kept 2 bases outside the gene matches. The CDR3 DNA follows: TGTGCCAGCAGTTTACCGGACAGGGCCTACGAGCAGTACTTC. The encoded protein is CASSLPDRAYEQYF.

V and J are TRBV5-1 and TRBJ2-5; TRBD2 aligns across 16 bases. Germline CDR1 is SGHRS and CDR2 is YFSETQ. The CDR3 totals 16 residues. V lost 6 bases, J lost 7 bases, and 9 bases stayed unmatched. CDR3 DNA sequence: TGCGCCAGCACCACCGGGACTAGCGGGGGGGCGATGACCCAGTACTTC. Translating it yields CASTTGTSGGAMTQYF.

This chain links TRBV10-1 with TRBJ2-1; 9 nucleotides match TRBD1. CDR1 and CDR2 (germline): WNHNN, SYGVQD (reference sequence). This CDR3 region has 14 residues. The junction had 7 bases not matched to a gene; V was cut back by 10 bases and J by 3 bases. DNA for the CDR3: TGCGCCACCTCACAGGGGGCGGGCTACAATGAGCAGTTCTTC. It codes for CATSQGAGYNEQFF.

The chain joins TRBV2 to TRBJ1-2; D gene uncertain. The germline V and J ends were trimmed by 6 bases and 7 bases, with 18 bases remaining between them. Germline CDR1 is SNHLY and CDR2 is FYNNEI. The CDR3 spans 14 residues. The CDR3 DNA follows: TGTGCCAGCAGACAGACCGAAGATCAGGTTGGCTACACCTTC. Amino acids: CASRQTEDQVGYTF.

This clone was recorded only once. The rearrangement links TRBV6-6 to TRBJ1-1, with a possible D match to TRBD1 (5 bases). The CDR3 consists of 11 residues. V was clipped by 8 bases and J by 8 bases, with 12 bases between them. CDR1 and CDR2 from the germline V gene are MNHNY and SVGAGI (reference sequence). The CDR3 DNA is TGTGCCAGCGGTCTAGGGGCAGAAGCTTTCTTT. Translated: CASGLGAEAFF.

The chain has TRBV5-1 and TRBJ2-2; TRBD1 agrees at 12 bases. In germline, CDR1 is SGHRS, CDR2 YFSETQ. After removal of 4 bases from V and 4 bases from J, the junction contained 17 bases not matched to a gene. The length of the CDR3 is 20 residues. CDR3 loop: CASSLRDRGRLGAGTGELFF. The CDR3 DNA reads TGCGCCAGCAGCCTCCGGGACAGGGGGCGGTTGGGCGCCGGCACCGGGGAGCTGTTTTTT.

Only one count was recorded for this clone. The chain has TRBV27 and TRBJ2-1; 9 nucleotides line up with TRBD1. This CDR3 contains 17 residues. Trimming at V came to 0 bases and at J to 4 bases, leaving 7 bases not matched to a gene. Germline V CDR1 and CDR2: MNHEY, SMNVEV (reference sequence). The CDR3 DNA is TGTGCCAGCAGTTTATCCCCGGGACAGGGTTTTTACAATGAGCAGTTCTTC. It codes for CASSLSPGQGFYNEQFF.

The chain recombines TRBV6-5 with TRBJ1-2, with 8 nucleotides matching TRBD1. CDR3 size: 16 residues. Germline loops: CDR1 MNHEY, CDR2 SVGAGI. With 0 bases clipped from V and 4 bases from J, the junction kept 7 bases outside the gene matches. The CDR3 protein is CASSYSQGAGFYGYTF. For the CDR3, the DNA is TGTGCCAGCAGTTACTCGCAGGGGGCGGGATTCTATGGCTACACCTTC.

The chain has TRBV9 and TRBJ1-1; 7 bases agree with TRBD1. Trimming at V came to 0 bases and at J to 7 bases, leaving 9 bases not matched to a gene. This CDR3 has 15 residues. Per germline, CDR1 SGDLS and CDR2 YYNGEE. CDR3 sequence: CASSVAGTVTREAFF. The CDR3 DNA sequence: TGTGCCAGCAGCGTAGCCGGGACAGTTACCCGTGAAGCTTTCTTT.

The rearrangement joins TRBV24-1 to TRBJ1-1; D gene uncertain. The CDR3 length is 13 residues. Germline assignment: CDR1 KGHDR and CDR2 SFDVKD. The V and J ends lost 9 bases and 1 base respectively, with 11 bases between them. The CDR3 sequence: CATAPRGNTEAFF. CDR3 sequence (DNA): TGTGCCACCGCTCCTCGGGGGAACACTGAAGCTTTCTTT.

The rearrangement joins TRBV7-2 to TRBJ1-2; no reliable D call. Trimming took off 7 bases at V and 3 bases at J, with 21 bases between the two ends. Germline V CDR1 and CDR2: SGHTA, FQGNSA. The CDR3 sequence is 16 residues long. CDR3 DNA: TGTGCCAGCAACTCCCCCCACGGGGTGCTCGACTATGGCTACACCTTC. Translating gives CASNSPHGVLDYGYTF.

The gene calls are TRBV5-1 and TRBJ1-2; the match to TRBD1 covers 7 bases. The CDR3 has 17 amino acids. Germline loops: CDR1 SGHRS, CDR2 YFSETQ. V lost 1 base to trimming and J lost 3 bases; unmatched junction nucleotides: 12. CDR3 bases: TGCGCCAGCAGCTTGACGATACAGGGGCCCCCTTACTATGGCTACACCTTC. Encoded protein: CASSLTIQGPPYYGYTF. The full variable domain, in which reference TRBV5-1 and TRBJ1-2 provide the parts outside the CDR3, is KAGVTQTPRYLIKTRGQQVTLSCSPISGHRSVSWYQQTPGQGLQFLFEYFSETQRNKGNFPGRFSGRQFSNSRSEMNVSTLELGDSALYLCASSLTIQGPPYYGYTFGSGTRLTVV.

The V gene is TRBV28, the J gene TRBJ1-3, with TRBD1 identical over 7 bases. J was trimmed by 0 bases and V by 6 bases; bases with no gene match: 5. CDR3 length equals 15 residues. Germline V CDR1 and CDR2: MDHEN, SYDVKM. The CDR3 DNA reads as TGTGCCAGCAGCGGGGACAGCTTCTCTGGAAACACCATATATTTT. Residues: CASSGDSFSGNTIYF.

This clone was counted a single time. V is TRBV3-1 (or the pseudogene TRBV3-2) and J is TRBJ2-7; D gene ambiguous. This CDR3 is 12 amino acids long. Deletions cut 4 bases from V and 6 bases from J, with 10 bases between. Germline CDR1 is LGHDT and CDR2 is YNNKEL (reference sequence). The CDR3 is CASSPRRGEQYF. The CDR3 DNA reads TGTGCCAGCAGCCCTAGGCGAGGCGAGCAGTACTTC.

The V and J genes are TRBV28 and TRBJ2-7; 10 bases match TRBD1. Looked up from germline, CDR1 is MDHEN and CDR2 is SYDVKM. The CDR3 totals 14 residues. V dropped 6 bases and J dropped 2; count of bases not matched to a gene: 4. The CDR3 sequence is CASSSGQGAYEQYF. The CDR3 nucleotides read TGTGCCAGCAGCAGCGGACAGGGGGCCTACGAGCAGTACTTC.

The V gene is TRBV5-1, the J gene TRBJ2-2; a weak D match, TRBD2 (5 bases). The length of the CDR3 is 15 residues. The germline V gene encodes CDR1 SGHRS and CDR2 YFSETQ. V gave up 3 bases and J gave up 6 bases, with 15 bases separating them. The CDR3 bases are TGCGCCAGCAGCTCTTACCAAGGAGGAGCCGGGGAGCTGTTTTTT. Protein: CASSSYQGGAGELFF. The complete variable domain, with remaining parts taken from reference TRBV5-1 and TRBJ2-2, reads KAGVTQTPRYLIKTRGQQVTLSCSPISGHRSVSWYQQTPGQGLQFLFEYFSETQRNKGNFPGRFSGRQFSNSRSEMNVSTLELGDSALYLCASSSYQGGAGELFFGEGSRLTVL.

J is TRBJ2-7 and V is TRBV19, with TRBD1 matching over 7 bases. The V gene end was trimmed by 5 bases and the J gene end by 7 bases; junction bases not matched to a gene: 14. This CDR3 comprises 15 residues. From germline, CDR1 is LNHDA and CDR2 SQIVND (reference sequence). Here the CDR3 DNA reads TGTGCCAGTAGTTCACAGGGGTTTGGGTCTGGTGAGCAGTACTTC. Translating gives CASSSQGFGSGEQYF.

The rearrangement uses TRBV2 and TRBJ1-3, with D possibly being TRBD1 (5 bases). The CDR3 contains 17 residues. The germline V and J ends were trimmed by 1 base and 3 bases, with 16 bases remaining between them. Per the germline V gene, CDR1 is SNHLY and CDR2 is FYNNEI. The CDR3 protein is CASSEDGTGRFGNTIYF. CDR3 nucleotide sequence: TGTGCCAGCAGTGAAGACGGAACAGGACGGTTTGGAAACACCATATATTTT.